This entry concerns a single T cell receptor beta chain. These data come from a study of blood T cell repertoires in COVID-19. Study-wide background: Samples taken during acute and convalescent COVID-19 were collected in the United States, Italy and Spain. In each case, the material was cDNA or gDNA derived from T cells, B-cell-depleted T cells, or PBMCs.

Trimming removed 5 bases from V and 3 bases from J; junction bases left unmatched: 8. The V gene's germline CDR1 is LNHDA and CDR2 SQIVND (reference sequence). The CDR3 contains 15 residues. Original processing notes: The assay estimated nucleated cells by amplifying reference gene primers. Here immunoSEQ multiplex PCR was the method, and the copy in TCRdb shows in-frame clones only, minus some. The DNA gave D and trimming, while V, J and clone size come from that table. The profile shows approximately 400,000 clones, roughly 80% of them singletons. The source material was peripheral blood. The clonotype was recovered from a human donor with acute or convalescent COVID-19. The donor label of this sample is uncertain. The chain joins TRBV19 to TRBJ2-7; TRBD1 aligns across 9 bases. Here the CDR3 reads CASSFTDRGGYEQYF. CDR3 coding DNA: TGTGCCAGTAGTTTTACGGACAGGGGAGGCTACGAGCAGTACTTC.